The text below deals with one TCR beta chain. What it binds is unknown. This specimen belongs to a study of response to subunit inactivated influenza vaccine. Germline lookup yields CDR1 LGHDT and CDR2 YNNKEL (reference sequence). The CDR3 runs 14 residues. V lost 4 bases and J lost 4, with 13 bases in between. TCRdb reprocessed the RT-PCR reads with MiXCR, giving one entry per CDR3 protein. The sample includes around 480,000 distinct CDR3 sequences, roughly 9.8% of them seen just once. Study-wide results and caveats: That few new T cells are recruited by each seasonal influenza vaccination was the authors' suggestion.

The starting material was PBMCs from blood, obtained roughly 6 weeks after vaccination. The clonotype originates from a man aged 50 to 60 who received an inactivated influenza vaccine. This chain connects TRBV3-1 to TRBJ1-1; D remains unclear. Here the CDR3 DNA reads TGTGCCAGCAGCCCCAGTATGGGGAGCACTGAAGCTTTCTTT. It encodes CASSPSMGSTEAFF. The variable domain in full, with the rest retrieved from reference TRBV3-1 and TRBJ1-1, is DTAVSQTPKYLVTQMGNDKSIKCEQNLGHDTMYWYKQDSKKFLKIMFSYNNKELIINETVPNRFSPKSPDKAHLNLHINSLELGDSAVYFCASSPSMGSTEAFFGQGTRLTVV.